Given below is one T cell receptor (beta chain) in context. Its antigen is still unknown. Per-base quality was not reported, and no clone a single base away is much larger than it. This entry is derived from a study of cytomegalovirus exposure and HLA in healthy donors (dated by TCRdb to the late 2010s). For the wider study: According to an earlier analysis of 550 to 700 of the donors, about 179 million T cells yielded roughly 100 million unique TCR beta sequences and 250 to 350 Gb of sequence data. An early release covering roughly 600 HLA-typed donors comprised about 310 gigabases of sequencing data and about 90 million unique TCR sequences. Of the roughly 420 genotyped donors, approximately 81% were placed in the genetic ancestry cluster associated with self-reported Caucasian donors. The study aimed to test whether signatures of past pathogen exposure could be identified by cataloging public T cell receptors. The study used immunosequencing to profile the T cell repertoires of approximately 650 subjects and linked those repertoires to cytomegalovirus serostatus. Along with the roughly 710-subject first cohort, a separate validation cohort of approximately 110 different subjects was used. The study combined high-throughput TCR immunosequencing, statistical association of individual TCRs with disease status, and machine learning to predict cytomegalovirus infection status. A later analysis re-analyzed previously published TCR beta repertoires from 660 or so donors and added high-resolution HLA genotyping to study TCR occurrence patterns. The later analysis used no new phenotypic data to find candidate immune exposures, relying instead on TCR beta sequences and their occurrence across donors. To decide whether each TCR beta V gene segment behaved as functional or pseudogenic, an earlier analysis of 587 of the donors relied on high-throughput TCR beta sequencing. Donor age, sex, ethnicity and CMV serostatus were compiled together with the repertoire data. A later genetic analysis used genome-wide SNP genotypes for about 65% of the roughly 700 donors, treating that subset as a discovery cohort. All discovery cohort repertoires had been generated on a single sequencing platform. HLA typing included class I and class II loci at four-digit resolution. The number of donors typed differed by locus, with roughly 629-640 for A, B, C, DRB1 and DQB1, around 500 for DQA1, 600 to 610 for DPA1, and some 440 for DPB1. Because of strong linkage in the cohort, roughly five DR-DQ haplotypes were treated as single units for association and clustering. On average, roughly 250,000 unique TCR beta nucleotide sequences were sequenced per donor among 350 to 400 genotyped donors of the cohort, with 15% to 20% of those sequences being non-productive.

The study at large found these results: At a false discovery rate of 0.05, a later analysis linked around 15,000 TCR beta sequences to specific HLA alleles. This cohort had only TCR beta chains sequenced, and the lack of alpha or paired-chain data limited which features could be detected. A cluster of highly shared sequence variants was judged likely to be a technical artifact of the sequencing pipeline. In a later genetic analysis, fewer N-insertions in productive TCRs were reported among donors in an Asian-associated ancestry cluster than the roughly 700-donor mean. Linkage disequilibrium might explain the correlated functional status among segregating V segments, but an unknown experimental factor could not be ruled out. A further reported finding was that TCR beta sequences accurately predicted the HLA-A and HLA-B alleles for most subjects in the first cohort. Most TCR sequences were observed very rarely across donors, whereas some public TCRs were present in many individuals. Presence/absence analyses assumed roughly uniform sequencing depth across donors, an assumption that may not hold. In vitro tests confirmed that three of the cytomegalovirus-associated TCR beta chains recognize cytomegalovirus antigens. HLA typing was unavailable for some donors at each locus, so association tests used only the typed subset. Several of the top co-occurrence clusters appeared to be linked to parvovirus B19, influenza, CMV and Epstein-Barr virus, according to a later analysis. According to the authors, the approach could potentially be generalized to other disease states and immunological phenotypes. According to a later analysis, TCR association rates differed among HLA loci, with DRB1 alleles showing the most associated TCRs and HLA-C alleles showing the fewest. Because counts were too low, about 15 rarely observed V segments, including chromosome 9 orphons, were left out of the earlier analysis of 500 to 650 of the donors. Because the 87-base-pair reads could not distinguish some IMGT-functional V segments, including TRBV6-2 and TRBV6-3, those segments were excluded. A later analysis found that most CMV-associated TCR beta chains appeared HLA-restricted, with HLA associations seemingly driven largely by CMV exposure. An association between a missense DCLRE1C variant and V-gene and J-gene trimming of TCR beta chains was found in a later genetic analysis and replicated in an independent cohort. Cytomegalovirus status was reported to be diagnosed by the classifier with high specificity and sensitivity in both the original and validation cohorts. When HLA alleles, especially DR and DQ, strongly co-occurred, attributing TCR associations to individual alleles was difficult. Immune exposure information for the cohort was limited to CMV serostatus. Broadly in line with IMGT annotations, most TCR beta V segments showed up in productive rearrangements about 87% or about 30% of the time in an earlier analysis of approximately 600 of the donors. A later analysis found that HLA-associated TCR beta chains were more clonally expanded and had lower generation probabilities than equally common non-associated chains. In the study, approximately 150 TCR beta chains were listed as associated with cytomegalovirus.

The library was made by the immunoSEQ multiplex PCR assay. The multiplex PCR relied on a mix of 60 forward primers for TCR Vbeta segments and 13 reverse primers for TCR Jbeta segments. Amplification of the CDR3 region of rearranged TCR beta genes was performed with a multiplex PCR assay on genomic DNA. The Illumina HiSeq System was used to sequence the amplified TCR beta libraries as 87-base-pair reads. The authors' pipeline ran thus. A later analysis counted around 72 million unique TCR beta chains across the 650 to 700 repertoires, and some 11 million of these chains were shared by at least two donors. Raw reads were error-corrected and collapsed into unique sequences by a nearest-neighbor algorithm in which closely related sequences were merged to remove PCR and sequencing errors. To assign V, D and J gene segments, CDR3 sequences were aligned to IMGT reference sequences. For a sequence to be retained, a match of at least six nucleotides to both a V gene segment and a J gene segment was required. A rearrangement counted as productive if the CDR3 had no stop codons and remained in frame with V and J, and every other rearrangement counted as non-productive. CDR3 was defined according to IMGT convention as the region running from the second conserved V-encoded cysteine to the conserved J-encoded phenylalanine. Sequences without an unambiguous match to a single V gene segment were excluded from the earlier analysis of approximately 600 of the donors. An earlier analysis of approximately 590 of the donors classified V segments as functional when productive rearrangements were above 56.7% and as segregating when the standard deviation between donors was above 5%. To diagnose cytomegalovirus status from the catalog of TCR beta chain sequences, a statistical classification framework was built. V and J gene assignment, in a later analysis, came from comparing TCR nucleotide sequences with IMGT/GENE-DB human TR gene sequences. Using the TCRdist pipeline, a later analysis assigned CDR3 sequences along with most-parsimonious VDJ recombination scenarios. In a later analysis, each TCR beta chain was defined by its CDR3 amino acid sequence together with its V-gene family, and reads without a unique V-gene family were excluded. To address suspected cross-contamination and a sequencing artifact, a later analysis removed 550 to 750 highly shared, low-generation-probability nucleotide sequences. In a later analysis, a clonal expansion index was calculated for each public chain from normalized within-repertoire ranks of inferred template counts. In a later analysis, generation probabilities were computed using a VDJ recombination model fitted to out-of-frame rearrangements, and the results were checked against IGoR. Hypergeometric tests were used in a later analysis to score TCR-TCR, TCR-HLA and TCR-CMV co-occurrence, with a repertoire-size bias correction applied to the TCR pairs. In a later analysis, false discovery rates were estimated by permuting HLA or CMV assignments 20 times. In a later analysis, co-occurring TCRs were grouped with DBSCAN, and TCRdist sequence similarity was added when clustering was performed within HLA-allele-positive subsets. Repertoires with fewer than 30,000 or more than 120,000 public chains, plus five repertoires with anomalous nucleotide sharing, were excluded from co-occurrence clustering. Drawn from immuneACCESS, this table holds only the in-frame rearrangements with V and J called that TCRdb kept. Clones are partly lost; checked studies trace under half to an unresolved V gene and leave the rest unexplained. V, J and clone size were drawn from that table, and D and trimming were deduced from the DNA. This sample lists under 150,000 clones; about 87% were detected once. The leading ten clones occupy about 5% of the sample.

The CDR3 runs 14 amino acids, cysteine and phenylalanine included. Only the CDR3 DNA stays, 42 bases, in frame from base 1. Based on the germline V gene, the CDR1 and CDR2 sequences are SGDLS and YYNGEE. The trim is 4 bases for V and 5 bases for J, with a gap of 13 bases between the germline ends. In total, just over 650 healthy bone marrow donors made up the cohort. At the time of sampling, all cohort members were nominally healthy, though unrecorded immune exposures were likely present. The donor tested CMV seronegative and was one of the 352 seronegative cohort members. Each donor provided a peripheral blood sample, and peripheral blood mononuclear cells were used for TCR beta sequencing. The Qiagen DNeasy Blood Extraction Kit was used to extract genomic DNA from the blood cell samples.

The specimen was PBMCs. The V and J segments used are TRBV9 and TRBJ2-1, with no confident D gene call. This TCR came from a woman in her twenties or thirties in good health and CMV-seronegative. CDR3 loop: CASSNWASDNEQFF. DNA sequence: TGTGCCAGCAGCAACTGGGCCTCTGACAATGAGCAGTTCTTC.